These 12 T cell receptor beta chains were sequenced from one sample in a study of blood T cells in healthy people across ages. Primed by a sample-barcoded 5' primer and a J-beta primer mix, a second PCR proceeded for about 7 to 11 cycles. From the 5' RACE reads, TCRdb called clonotypes with MiXCR, one entry per CDR3 protein. The data hold about a million distinct CDR3 sequences, with roughly 47% observed a single time. Sequencing was carried out using blood. The receptors derive from an older woman in good health.

This clonotype was observed a handful of times. J is TRBJ2-5 and V is TRBV27, with D possibly matching TRBD2 (6 bases). V was trimmed by 2 bases and J by 2 bases, leaving 12 bases between them. The CDR3 covers 15 residues. CDR1 is MNHEY, CDR2 SMNVEV, per germline (reference sequence). CDR3 sequence (DNA): TGTGCCAGCAGTTTAGGGGGGATGCCTCAAGAGACCCAGTACTTC. It translates to CASSLGGMPQETQYF.

This clonotype was seen a few times. CDR3 amino acids: CASSPATSEPYEQYF. The CDR3 DNA reads TGTGCCAGCAGTCCCGCGACTAGCGAGCCCTACGAGCAGTACTTC. This chain connects TRBV6-5 to TRBJ2-7; 8 nucleotides match TRBD2. J gave up 2 bases and V 5 bases, and 8 bases lay outside the gene matches. The length of the CDR3 is 15 residues. CDR1 is MNHEY and CDR2 is SVGAGI in the germline V gene.

CDR3: CASSLLATKDEQYF. The DNA for the CDR3 is TGCGCCAGCAGCCTACTAGCGACGAAAGACGAGCAGTACTTC. V usage is TRBV4-1 and J usage is TRBJ2-4; TRBD2 aligns across 7 bases. The J call is in doubt because the DNA end fits TRBJ2-7 better. Germline V gene data show CDR1 as MGHRA and CDR2 as YSYEKL. CDR3 length: 14 residues.

V gene TRBV7-6 combines with J gene TRBJ2-1; D remains unclear. This CDR3 has 10 residues. The ends were cut back, 10 bases at V and 6 bases at J, with 7 bases in the middle. CDR1 SGHVS and CDR2 FNYEAQ come from the germline V gene. The CDR3 here is CATRPNEQFF. The CDR3 nucleotides read TGTGCCACGAGACCCAATGAGCAGTTCTTC.

CDR3 sequence (DNA): TGCAGCGCGGGACAGGGGTCGCCTAGCGGGGGGACAGATACGCAGTATTTT. The encoded protein is CSAGQGSPSGGTDTQYF. This chain links TRBV29-1 with TRBJ2-3; possibly TRBD2 for D (11 bases). The CDR3 has 17 amino acids. The germline V gene has CDR1 SQVTM and CDR2 ANQGSEA. Trimming removed 7 bases at V and 3 bases at J, with 26 bases between.

The rearrangement links TRBV7-9 to TRBJ2-7; tentative D call: TRBD2 (5 bases). CDR3 length: 14 residues. Germline CDR1 SEHNR, CDR2 FQNEAQ (reference sequence). Trimming removed 3 bases from V and 3 bases from J, with 12 bases in between. This CDR3 is CASSLSGLLYEQYF. In DNA, the CDR3 is TGTGCCAGCAGCTTGTCGGGGTTGCTCTACGAGCAGTACTTC.

The chain links TRBV18 to TRBJ2-7; the D is unclear. The germline V and J ends were trimmed by 2 bases and 3 bases, with 11 bases remaining between them. This CDR3 has 14 residues. Per germline, CDR1 KGHSH and CDR2 LQKENI. The DNA for the CDR3 is TGTGCCAGCTCACCATCACAGCGAAGCTACGAGCAGTACTTC. Translation gives CASSPSQRSYEQYF.

The chain uses TRBV11-2 and TRBJ2-6, with a tentative D call TRBD2 (5 bases). V was trimmed by 2 bases and J by 2 bases, leaving 7 bases between them. The germline gives CDR1 SGHAT, CDR2 FQNNGV. The CDR3 contains 15 residues. The CDR3 is CASSLTRAGANVLTF. DNA of the CDR3: TGTGCCAGCAGCTTAACGCGGGCTGGGGCCAACGTCCTGACTTTC. Full variable domain (missing parts from reference TRBV11-2 and TRBJ2-6): EAGVAQSPRYKIIEKRQSVAFWCNPISGHATLYWYQQILGQGPKLLIQFQNNGVVDDSQLPKDRFSAERLKGVDSTLKIQPAKLEDSAVYLCASSLTRAGANVLTFGAGSRLTVL.

This clonotype occurred a few times. The chain couples TRBV27 to TRBJ2-5; 7 positions match TRBD1. The V gene end was trimmed by 3 bases and the J gene end by 7 bases; junction bases not matched to a gene: 14. The germline gives CDR1 MNHEY, CDR2 SMNVEV (reference sequence). This CDR3 is built from 16 residues. CDR3 bases: TGTGCCAGCAGTTTTCGCCAGGGGGTTGATGATGGGACCCAGTACTTC. It translates to CASSFRQGVDDGTQYF.

This clonotype was observed a single time. The chain uses TRBV9 and TRBJ2-1, with 9 bases identical to TRBD2. V shed 0 bases and J 4 bases; nucleotides not matched to a gene: 8. Germline V gives CDR1 SGDLS, CDR2 YYNGEE. The CDR3 extends over 17 amino acids. The chain's CDR3 is CASSVGIAGALYNEQFF. The CDR3 coding sequence is TGTGCCAGCAGCGTAGGAATAGCGGGAGCTTTATACAATGAGCAGTTCTTC.

The table lists this clonotype with a few counts. The gene calls are TRBV14 and TRBJ2-1, with TRBD2 matching 9 bases. Germline lookup yields CDR1 SGHDN and CDR2 FVKESK. Trimming removed 5 bases from V and 4 bases from J; junction bases left unmatched: 18. The CDR3 sequence is 19 residues long. CDR3 DNA: TGTGCCAGCAGCGGGACTAGCTTCTATGCACTCCCTCTTTACAATGAGCAGTTCTTC. Translated, it gives CASSGTSFYALPLYNEQFF.

The gene calls are TRBV27 and TRBJ1-5; possible D gene TRBD1, 5 bases. With 3 bases removed from V and 6 bases from J, the gap between germline ends came to 12 bases. The CDR3 totals 14 residues. Germline CDR1 and CDR2: MNHEY and SMNVEV (reference sequence). CDR3 in amino acids: CASSFQGPVQPQHF. The CDR3 nucleotides read TGTGCCAGCAGTTTTCAGGGACCTGTTCAGCCCCAGCATTTT.